The 24 T cell receptor beta chains below were found in one sample sequenced in a study of blood T cell repertoires in COVID-19. Measured with immunoSEQ multiplex PCR; TCRdb has only the in-frame clones, and not every one. This sample has more than 65,000 clones, with roughly 82% found just once. Sequences were obtained from peripheral blood. The receptors come from a woman aged 80 or over with acute or convalescent COVID-19.

This clone was counted a single time. The chain couples TRBV5-1 to TRBJ1-4; D gene unclear. Germline CDR1 is SGHRS and CDR2 is YFSETQ. V was shortened by 0 bases and J by 8 bases, with 8 bases between the two germline ends. This CDR3 has 13 residues. The CDR3 DNA reads TGCGCCAGCAGCTTGGCTATAGAAGAAAAACTGTTTTTT. Translating gives CASSLAIEEKLFF.

V is TRBV5-4 and J is TRBJ1-2; 7 bases agree with TRBD1. Trimming at V came to 3 bases and at J to 6 bases, leaving 5 bases not matched to a gene. This CDR3 comprises 13 residues. Germline CDR1 SGHNT, CDR2 YYREEE (reference sequence). The CDR3 protein is CASSSQGQDGYTF. In DNA, the CDR3 is TGTGCCAGCAGCTCACAGGGGCAGGATGGCTACACCTTC. The variable domain in full, with the rest retrieved from reference TRBV5-4 and TRBJ1-2, is ETGVTQSPTHLIKTRGQQVTLRCSSQSGHNTVSWYQQALGQGPQFIFQYYREEENGRGNFPPRFSGLQFPNYSSELNVNALELDDSALYLCASSSQGQDGYTFGSGTRLTVV.

This clone has just a few counts. This rearrangement joins TRBV20-1 to TRBJ2-1; D is unresolved. From germline, CDR1 is DFQATT and CDR2 SNEGSKA (reference sequence). CDR3 size: 11 residues. V gave up 1 base and J gave up 5 bases, with 3 bases separating them. This CDR3 is CSARGDNEQFF. The CDR3 DNA reads TGCAGTGCTAGAGGAGACAATGAGCAGTTCTTC.

V and J are TRBV19 and TRBJ2-2, with 7 bases matching TRBD1. J was trimmed by 2 bases and V by 7 bases; bases with no gene match: 4. This CDR3 has 14 residues. Germline V gene sequence: CDR1 LNHDA, CDR2 SQIVND (reference sequence). CDR3 sequence (DNA): TGTGCCAGTACCCGGGACAGAAACACCGGGGAGCTGTTTTTT. Translating it yields CASTRDRNTGELFF.

V is TRBV3-1 (or the pseudogene TRBV3-2) and J is TRBJ1-1; maybe TRBD1 (6 bases). The CDR3 is made up of 17 amino acids. Germline V lookup: CDR1 LGHDT, CDR2 YNNKEL (reference sequence). V was cut by 5 bases and J by 4 bases, with 23 bases left in between. In DNA form, the CDR3 reads TGTGCCAGCAGCGCCACCAGGGGCGGGAGCGGTCGCACTGAAGCTTTCTTT. It is translated as CASSATRGGSGRTEAFF.

About this clone itself: Within the sample, other DNA sequences also encode this same CDR3. The V and J genes are TRBV11-3 and TRBJ2-7, with 9 positions matching TRBD2. This CDR3 has 14 amino acids. Unmatched junction bases numbered 3, after V lost 5 bases and J lost 1 base. Germline-derived CDR1 and CDR2 are SGHNT and YENEEA. CDR3 in amino acids: CASSPTSGSYEQYF. The DNA for the CDR3 is TGTGCCAGCAGCCCGACTAGCGGATCCTACGAGCAGTACTTC.

In nucleotides, the CDR3 is TGTGCCAGCAGGGCTACACAGGGAAGGAAGGATGGCTACACCTTC. Encoded protein: CASRATQGRKDGYTF. This chain links TRBV2 with TRBJ1-2, with a tentative D call TRBD1 (6 bases). Germline CDR1 reads SNHLY; CDR2 reads FYNNEI. CDR3 length: 15 residues. The V and J ends lost 6 bases and 6 bases respectively, with 20 bases between them.

The rearrangement uses TRBV28 and TRBJ1-4, with 8 nucleotides matching TRBD1. Trimming removed 3 bases from V and 6 bases from J; junction bases left unmatched: 6. Germline V gene sequence: CDR1 MDHEN, CDR2 SYDVKM. CDR3 size: 15 residues. The DNA of the CDR3 is TGTGCCAGCAGTTTGGGGGACAGGCTGGATGAAAAACTGTTTTTT. It yields the protein CASSLGDRLDEKLFF.

The DNA for the CDR3 is TGCGCCAGCGCGCCAGAGTTCGGAGGAGTTAACAATGAGCAGTTCTTC. This sequence encodes CASAPEFGGVNNEQFF. The V gene is TRBV5-1, the J gene TRBJ2-1; D possibly corresponds to TRBD2 (5 bases). V shed 7 bases and J shed 5 bases, with 22 bases lying between them. The germline V gene encodes CDR1 SGHRS and CDR2 YFSETQ. The CDR3 sequence is 16 residues long.

This chain connects TRBV5-1 to TRBJ1-3; 7 bases map to TRBD1. V gave up 3 bases and J gave up 0 bases; unmatched junction bases: 9. The CDR3 is made up of 17 amino acids. Germline CDR1 reads SGHRS; CDR2 reads YFSETQ. CDR3 in amino acids: CASSSYRGGSSGNTIYF. The CDR3 DNA reads as TGCGCCAGCAGCTCCTACAGGGGTGGTTCCTCTGGAAACACCATATATTTT. Full variable domain (missing parts from reference TRBV5-1 and TRBJ1-3): KAGVTQTPRYLIKTRGQQVTLSCSPISGHRSVSWYQQTPGQGLQFLFEYFSETQRNKGNFPGRFSGRQFSNSRSEMNVSTLELGDSALYLCASSSYRGGSSGNTIYFGEGSWLTVV.

The rearrangement uses TRBV15 and TRBJ1-6; D unresolved. CDR3 length: 15 residues. The germline V gene has CDR1 LNHNV and CDR2 YYDKDF (reference sequence). V dropped 0 bases and J dropped 7 bases, with 10 bases sitting between them. The DNA for the CDR3 is TGTGCCACCAGCAGAGATTTGGTGGGCAATTCACCCCTCCACTTT. The encoded protein is CATSRDLVGNSPLHF.

The V gene is TRBV21-1, the J gene TRBJ2-7; TRBD2 reflects the table's D call only, with no check against the DNA. TRBV21-1 is labeled a pseudogene. The CDR3 contains 15 residues. The DNA of the CDR3 is TGTGCCAGCAGCCCCCGGACTAGCGGGAACTACGAGCAGTACTTC. Its protein product is CASSPRTSGNYEQYF.

The rearrangement uses TRBV7-2 and TRBJ1-4; the D is unclear. Germline V gene lookup returns CDR1 SGHTA and CDR2 FQGNSA. The CDR3 sequence is 13 residues long. With 3 bases removed from V and 8 bases from J, the gap between germline ends came to 10 bases. The CDR3 is CASSFTAREKLFF. The CDR3 coding sequence is TGTGCCAGCAGCTTTACTGCCAGGGAAAAACTGTTTTTT.

The sample holds one count of this clone. V gene TRBV6-5 combines with J gene TRBJ1-1; tentatively, D is TRBD1 (6 bases). The germline V and J ends were trimmed by 6 bases and 8 bases, with 19 bases remaining between them. This CDR3 is 14 amino acids long. Germline V gene sequence: CDR1 MNHEY, CDR2 SVGAGI. CDR3 loop: CASRHTGTKGEAFF. The CDR3 bases are TGTGCCAGCAGACATACAGGGACAAAGGGGGAAGCTTTCTTT.

This chain links TRBV14 with TRBJ2-7; D possibly corresponds to TRBD1 (6 bases). The V gene's germline CDR1 is SGHDN and CDR2 FVKESK. V lost 3 bases and J lost 0, with 12 bases in between. The CDR3 covers 15 residues. The CDR3 DNA follows: TGTGCCAGCAGCCACCTACAGGGTAGCTCCTACGAGCAGTACTTC. As protein: CASSHLQGSSYEQYF.

The count of this clone is one. V usage is TRBV2 and J usage is TRBJ2-1; TRBD2 matches 14 bases. J lost 5 bases, V lost 0 bases, and 12 bases had no gene match. Germline assignment: CDR1 SNHLY and CDR2 FYNNEI. This CDR3 is built from 20 residues. CDR3: CASSEATSGRVLPSNNEQFF. CDR3 bases: TGTGCCAGCAGTGAAGCGACTAGCGGGAGGGTCCTACCATCTAACAATGAGCAGTTCTTC.

The CDR3 DNA is TGTGCCAGCAGTGAAATAACTTCCAAGCAGTTCTTC. Amino acids: CASSEITSKQFF. The chain is built from TRBV6-1 and TRBJ2-1; D remains ambiguous. The germline V gene encodes CDR1 MNHNS and CDR2 SASEGT. This CDR3 has 12 amino acids. Trimming cost V 2 bases and J 11 bases, with 10 bases left between them.

The table lists this clone with a count of one. The chain couples TRBV15 to TRBJ2-3; D not resolved. The V and J ends lost 4 bases and 4 bases respectively, with 6 bases between them. Germline V gene data show CDR1 as LNHNV and CDR2 as YYDKDF (reference sequence). The CDR3 covers 12 residues. CDR3 nucleotides: TGTGCCACCAGCACTCTGTCAGATACGCAGTATTTT. Translation gives CATSTLSDTQYF. The full variable domain, with the rest looked up from reference TRBV15 and TRBJ2-3, is DAMVIQNPRYQVTQFGKPVTLSCSQTLNHNVMYWYQQKSSQAPKLLFHYYDKDFNNEADTPDNFQSRRPNTSFCFLDIRSPGLGDTAMYLCATSTLSDTQYFGPGTRLTVL.

The genes are TRBV7-9 and TRBJ2-6, with 10 positions matching TRBD2. Losses at the gene ends were 2 bases for V and 0 bases for J; bases not matched to a gene: 7. CDR1 is SEHNR and CDR2 is FQNEAQ in the germline V gene (reference sequence). This CDR3 comprises 19 residues. The CDR3 sequence is CASSLRLAGRNSGANVLTF. The CDR3 bases are TGTGCCAGCAGCTTACGACTAGCGGGCCGTAACTCTGGGGCCAACGTCCTGACTTTC.

This sequence joins TRBV6-4 and TRBJ2-1, with D possibly matching TRBD2 (5 bases). The CDR3 spans 13 residues. Trimming left V 5 bases short and J 10 bases short, with 15 bases between. Germline-derived CDR1 and CDR2 are MRHNA and SNTAGT. DNA for the CDR3: TGTGCCAGCAGTCGGAGGATACAGACGGAGCAGTTCTTC. Protein sequence: CASSRRIQTEQFF.

The chain has TRBV4-1 and TRBJ2-1, with 7 bases aligning to TRBD2. There are 21 residues in the CDR3. From germline, CDR1 is MGHRA and CDR2 YSYEKL. The V and J ends lost 0 bases and 5 bases, in that order; junction bases with no gene match: 22. The CDR3 region has the DNA TGCGCCAGCAGCCAAGAGGTCTGGTGGGGGGTCCCAGCGGGAACCAACAATGAGCAGTTCTTC. It is translated as CASSQEVWWGVPAGTNNEQFF.

The genes are TRBV9 and TRBJ1-1, with 8 bases aligning to TRBD1. V was pared by 3 bases and J by 3 bases, with 10 bases of the junction left unmatched. Per germline, CDR1 SGDLS and CDR2 YYNGEE. The CDR3 sequence is 16 residues long. The CDR3 region is CASSGGPGDRYTEAFF. The CDR3 nucleotides are TGTGCCAGCAGCGGAGGGCCGGGGGACAGGTACACTGAAGCTTTCTTT.

The V gene is TRBV18, the J gene TRBJ2-5; the match to TRBD1 covers 7 bases. The CDR3 loop spans 16 amino acids. J lost 5 bases, V lost 3 bases, and 12 bases had no gene match. Germline-derived CDR1 and CDR2 are KGHSH and LQKENI. CDR3 in amino acids: CASSPRTGAFRETQYF. In DNA, the CDR3 is TGTGCCAGCTCACCTCGAACAGGGGCCTTTAGGGAGACCCAGTACTTC. The whole variable domain, filled in from reference TRBV18 and TRBJ2-5, reads NAGVMQNPRHLVRRRGQEARLRCSPMKGHSHVYWYRQLPEEGLKFMVYLQKENIIDESGMPKERFSAEFPKEGPSILRIQQVVRGDSAAYFCASSPRTGAFRETQYFGPGTRLLVL.

This clone was recorded only once. This rearrangement joins TRBV27 to TRBJ2-1; 7 bases map to TRBD2. There are 15 residues in the CDR3. The germline V gene encodes CDR1 MNHEY and CDR2 SMNVEV (reference sequence). Losses at the gene ends were 1 base for V and 5 bases for J; bases not matched to a gene: 5. The CDR3, as DNA: TGTGCCAGCAGTTTATTCGCTAGCGGTAACAATGAGCAGTTCTTC. Translated, it gives CASSLFASGNNEQFF.